This is a list of T cell receptor beta chains from one sample in a study of cytomegalovirus exposure and HLA in healthy donors. The repertoire was sequenced with immunoSEQ multiplex PCR; TCRdb's copy has only in-frame clones and lacks some. The sample lists 150,000 to 200,000 clones; roughly four fifths were seen once. The sequencing sample was made of PBMCs. The receptors derive from a woman aged 50 to 60 in good health and CMV-seropositive. The CDR3 runs from the conserved cysteine through the conserved F or W. D genes are given only for firm matches. Some rows have no size entry. The others give once, few or many, or a class for an expanded clone.

cdr3_aa: CASSAGTSGKETQYF; cdr3_nt: TGTGCCAGTAGCGCGGGGACTAGCGGGAAGGAGACCCAGTACTTC; j_call: TRBJ2-5; v_call: TRBV19; d_call: TRBD2; clone_size: .
cdr3_aa: CASSYGWSSYNEQFF; cdr3_nt: TGTGCCAGCAGTTATGGCTGGAGCTCCTACAATGAGCAGTTCTTC; j_call: TRBJ2-1; v_call: TRBV6-6; d_call: .; clone_size: .
cdr3_aa: CASSFGAREEWETQYF; cdr3_nt: TGTGCCAGCAGTTTCGGAGCCAGGGAGGAATGGGAGACCCAGTACTTC; j_call: TRBJ2-5; v_call: TRBV28; d_call: .; clone_size: .
cdr3_aa: CSSSKGQGSEKLFF; cdr3_nt: TGTTCCAGCAGCAAAGGACAGGGAAGCGAAAAACTGTTTTTT; j_call: TRBJ1-4; v_call: TRBV7-9; d_call: TRBD1; clone_size: .
cdr3_aa: CAGDRGHGDEQFF; cdr3_nt: TGTGCCGGGGACAGGGGGCACGGCGATGAGCAGTTCTTC; j_call: TRBJ2-1; v_call: TRBV30; d_call: TRBD1; clone_size: .
cdr3_aa: CASYRTSGYNEQFF; cdr3_nt: TGTGCCAGCTACAGGACTAGCGGCTACAATGAGCAGTTCTTC; j_call: TRBJ2-1; v_call: TRBV28; d_call: TRBD2; clone_size: .
cdr3_aa: CASSLVGVVSQYF; cdr3_nt: TGTGCCAGCAGTTTGGTGGGAGTCGTTTCCCAGTACTTC; j_call: TRBJ2-5; v_call: TRBV28; d_call: .; clone_size: .
cdr3_aa: CASSKDRYPYGYTF; cdr3_nt: TGTGCCAGCAGCAAGGACAGATATCCCTATGGCTACACCTTC; j_call: TRBJ1-2; v_call: TRBV13; d_call: .; clone_size: .
cdr3_aa: CASSPGQGAFTNEKLFF; cdr3_nt: TGCGCCAGCAGCCCGGGACAGGGGGCCTTCACTAATGAAAAACTGTTTTTT; j_call: TRBJ1-4; v_call: TRBV5-1; d_call: TRBD1; clone_size: once
cdr3_aa: CASSHSADRENEKLFF; cdr3_nt: TGTGCCAGCTCACACTCAGCGGACAGGGAAAATGAAAAACTGTTTTTT; j_call: TRBJ1-4; v_call: TRBV18; d_call: TRBD1; clone_size: once
cdr3_aa: CASSLLTRNYGYTF; cdr3_nt: TGTGCCAGCAGTTTGTTGACACGCAACTATGGCTACACCTTC; j_call: TRBJ1-2; v_call: TRBV28; d_call: .; clone_size: .
cdr3_aa: CASSLEGGETQYF; cdr3_nt: TGTGCCAGCAGCCTCGAGGGAGGGGAGACCCAGTACTTC; j_call: TRBJ2-5; v_call: TRBV28; d_call: TRBD2; clone_size: few
cdr3_aa: CASSQDPPSLYNEQFF; cdr3_nt: TGCGCCAGCAGCCAAGATCCCCCTTCACTTTACAATGAGCAGTTCTTC; j_call: TRBJ2-1; v_call: TRBV4-1; d_call: .; clone_size: .
cdr3_aa: CASSLTGGIYEQYF; cdr3_nt: TGTGCCAGCAGCTTGACAGGGGGCATCTACGAGCAGTACTTC; j_call: TRBJ2-7; v_call: TRBV7-9; d_call: TRBD1; clone_size: .
cdr3_aa: CASSLFSRTGKDTQYF; cdr3_nt: TGTGCCAGCAGTTTATTCAGCCGGACAGGCAAAGATACGCAGTATTTT; j_call: TRBJ2-3; v_call: TRBV28; d_call: TRBD1; clone_size: .
cdr3_aa: CASRPTGRWDTEAFF; cdr3_nt: TGTGCCAGCAGACCAACAGGGAGATGGGACACTGAAGCTTTCTTT; j_call: TRBJ1-1; v_call: TRBV27; d_call: .; clone_size: .
cdr3_aa: CASKLAGGSYNEQFF; cdr3_nt: TGTGCCAGCAAGCTAGCGGGAGGTTCTTACAATGAGCAGTTCTTC; j_call: TRBJ2-1; v_call: TRBV28; d_call: TRBD2; clone_size: .
cdr3_aa: CASSVGQGETQYF; cdr3_nt: TGTGCCAGCAGCGTTGGACAGGGGGAGACCCAGTACTTC; j_call: TRBJ2-5; v_call: TRBV6-4; d_call: TRBD1; clone_size: .
cdr3_aa: CASSKTDTDTQYF; cdr3_nt: TGTGCTAGCAGCAAAACAGACACAGATACGCAGTATTTT; j_call: TRBJ2-3; v_call: TRBV7-7; d_call: .; clone_size: .
cdr3_aa: CASGTGTSGRVDEQYF; cdr3_nt: TGTGCCAGCGGAACCGGGACTAGCGGGAGGGTAGACGAGCAGTACTTC; j_call: TRBJ2-7; v_call: TRBV7-9; d_call: TRBD2; clone_size: .
cdr3_aa: CASSPGQGSNSPLHF; cdr3_nt: TGCGCCAGCAGCCCGGGACAGGGGTCTAATTCACCCCTCCACTTT; j_call: TRBJ1-6; v_call: TRBV5-1; d_call: TRBD1; clone_size: few
cdr3_aa: CASSVETSGAQGEQFF; cdr3_nt: TGTGCCAGCAGTGTGGAGACTAGCGGGGCCCAGGGTGAGCAGTTCTTC; j_call: TRBJ2-1; v_call: TRBV28; d_call: TRBD2; clone_size: .
cdr3_aa: CASSFGTTEAFF; cdr3_nt: TGCGCCAGCAGCTTTGGCACCACTGAAGCTTTCTTT; j_call: TRBJ1-1; v_call: TRBV5-1; d_call: .; clone_size: .
cdr3_aa: CASSIEAPRSSYNSPLHF; cdr3_nt: TGTGCCAGTAGTATAGAAGCCCCCCGGAGCTCCTATAATTCACCCCTCCACTTT; j_call: TRBJ1-6; v_call: TRBV19; d_call: .; clone_size: once
cdr3_aa: CASSLGQGGGYTF; cdr3_nt: TGTGCCAGCAGCTTGGGACAGGGAGGAGGCTACACCTTC; j_call: TRBJ1-2; v_call: TRBV5-6; d_call: TRBD1; clone_size: .
cdr3_aa: CASSPGTSQVSYNEQFF; cdr3_nt: TGTGCCAGTAGTCCAGGGACTTCCCAAGTCTCCTACAATGAGCAGTTCTTC; j_call: TRBJ2-1; v_call: TRBV19; d_call: .; clone_size: .
cdr3_aa: CASSSGQGILYEQYF; cdr3_nt: TGTGCCAGCAGCTCGGGACAGGGGATCCTCTACGAGCAGTACTTC; j_call: TRBJ2-7; v_call: TRBV7-2; d_call: TRBD1; clone_size: .
cdr3_aa: CASTPLPSGSVGEQFF; cdr3_nt: TGTGCCAGCACCCCTTTACCTTCGGGTAGTGTCGGTGAGCAGTTCTTC; j_call: TRBJ2-1; v_call: TRBV9; d_call: .; clone_size: .
cdr3_aa: CASSSLAEGYEQYF; cdr3_nt: TGTGCCAGCAGTTCACTAGCGGAAGGCTACGAGCAGTACTTC; j_call: TRBJ2-7; v_call: TRBV27; d_call: TRBD2; clone_size: .
cdr3_aa: CASRGGGNTIYF; cdr3_nt: TGTGCCAGCAGGGGAGGTGGAAACACCATATATTTT; j_call: TRBJ1-3; v_call: TRBV6-5; d_call: .; clone_size: .
cdr3_aa: CASSYSGTGDFYEQYF; cdr3_nt: TGTGCCAGCAGTTACAGCGGGACAGGCGATTTCTACGAGCAGTACTTC; j_call: TRBJ2-7; v_call: TRBV6-5; d_call: .; clone_size: .
cdr3_aa: CASSQFGTGKETQYF; cdr3_nt: TGCGCCAGCAGCCAGTTTGGGACAGGGAAAGAGACCCAGTACTTC; j_call: TRBJ2-5; v_call: TRBV4-1; d_call: TRBD1; clone_size: .
cdr3_aa: CASGLALDKANQPQHF; cdr3_nt: TGTGCTAGTGGTTTGGCCCTGGACAAAGCCAATCAGCCCCAGCATTTT; j_call: TRBJ1-5; v_call: TRBV12-5; d_call: .; clone_size: .
cdr3_aa: CASSRRRTSGGDTGTQYF; cdr3_nt: TGTGCCAGTAGTCGCCGAAGGACTAGCGGGGGAGATACGGGTACGCAGTATTTT; j_call: TRBJ2-3; v_call: TRBV19; d_call: TRBD2; clone_size: .
cdr3_aa: CASSRTVATNEKLFF; cdr3_nt: TGTGCCAGCAGCCGAACGGTTGCAACTAATGAAAAACTGTTTTTT; j_call: TRBJ1-4; v_call: TRBV6-6; d_call: .; clone_size: .
cdr3_aa: CASSFGVQETQYF; cdr3_nt: TGTGCCAGCAGCTTCGGGGTGCAAGAGACCCAGTACTTC; j_call: TRBJ2-5; v_call: TRBV7-9; d_call: .; clone_size: .
cdr3_aa: CASSLNFNYGYTF; cdr3_nt: TGCGCCAGCAGCTTAAACTTTAACTATGGCTACACCTTC; j_call: TRBJ1-2; v_call: TRBV5-6; d_call: .; clone_size: .
cdr3_aa: CASSSSGGETDTQYF; cdr3_nt: TGTGCCAGCAGCTCTAGCGGGGGGGAGACAGATACGCAGTATTTT; j_call: TRBJ2-3; v_call: TRBV28; d_call: TRBD2; clone_size: .
cdr3_aa: CASRSSGGFNEKLFF; cdr3_nt: TGTGCCAGCAGGAGCTCAGGGGGCTTTAATGAAAAACTGTTTTTT; j_call: TRBJ1-4; v_call: TRBV6-6; d_call: TRBD1; clone_size: .
cdr3_aa: CASSLGAGLQETQYF; cdr3_nt: TGTGCCAGCAGCTTGGGGGCTGGGCTGCAAGAGACCCAGTACTTC; j_call: TRBJ2-5; v_call: TRBV5-6; d_call: .; clone_size: .
cdr3_aa: CASSWVAGGSTDTQYF; cdr3_nt: TGTGCCAGCAGCTGGGTAGCGGGGGGGAGCACAGATACGCAGTATTTT; j_call: TRBJ2-3; v_call: TRBV5-4; d_call: TRBD2; clone_size: .
cdr3_aa: CASSPHGGTGEGKLFF; cdr3_nt: TGTGCCAGCAGTCCCCATGGGGGGACAGGGGAGGGAAAACTGTTTTTT; j_call: TRBJ1-4; v_call: TRBV28; d_call: TRBD1; clone_size: .
cdr3_aa: CASSYSSRTGRETQYF; cdr3_nt: TGTGCCAGCAGTTACTCGAGTCGGACAGGACGAGAGACCCAGTACTTC; j_call: TRBJ2-5; v_call: TRBV6-5; d_call: TRBD1; clone_size: .
cdr3_aa: CASLEYEGYEQYF; cdr3_nt: TGTGCCAGCCTTGAGTATGAGGGTTACGAGCAGTACTTC; j_call: TRBJ2-7; v_call: TRBV2; d_call: .; clone_size: once
cdr3_aa: CASSLGTSAEAFF; cdr3_nt: TGTGCCAGCAGCTTAGGGACAAGCGCTGAAGCTTTCTTT; j_call: TRBJ1-1; v_call: TRBV11-2; d_call: .; clone_size: .
cdr3_aa: CASSGLAGPYEQYF; cdr3_nt: TGTGCCAGCAGTGGACTAGCGGGTCCCTACGAGCAGTACTTC; j_call: TRBJ2-7; v_call: TRBV2; d_call: TRBD2; clone_size: .
cdr3_aa: CASSKRSFSETPYEQYF; cdr3_nt: TGTGCCAGCAGCAAAAGGTCTTTCAGCGAAACCCCCTACGAGCAGTACTTC; j_call: TRBJ2-7; v_call: TRBV9; d_call: .; clone_size: .
cdr3_aa: CASSAGSYGQTGNTIYF; cdr3_nt: TGCGCCAGCAGTGCGGGATCCTACGGGCAGACGGGAAACACCATATATTTT; j_call: TRBJ1-3; v_call: TRBV10-1; d_call: .; clone_size: .
cdr3_aa: CAISATGEVQYF; cdr3_nt: TGTGCCATCAGTGCAACAGGGGAGGTTCAGTACTTC; j_call: TRBJ2-4; v_call: TRBV10-3; d_call: .; clone_size: .
cdr3_aa: CASSFGLSGQGYEQYF; cdr3_nt: TGTGCCAGCAGCTTTGGTCTAAGCGGACAGGGCTACGAGCAGTACTTC; j_call: TRBJ2-7; v_call: TRBV5-4; d_call: TRBD1; clone_size: .
cdr3_aa: CASSKLAGDSYEQYF; cdr3_nt: TGTGCCAGCAGTAAACTAGCGGGGGACTCCTACGAGCAGTACTTC; j_call: TRBJ2-7; v_call: TRBV27; d_call: TRBD2; clone_size: .
cdr3_aa: CASSLEGTQETQYF; cdr3_nt: TGTGCCAGCAGCTTGGAGGGGACTCAAGAGACCCAGTACTTC; j_call: TRBJ2-5; v_call: TRBV5-4; d_call: .; clone_size: .
cdr3_aa: CASRKTGYGYTF; cdr3_nt: TGTGCCAGCAGAAAGACAGGCTATGGCTACACCTTC; j_call: TRBJ1-2; v_call: TRBV6-5; d_call: .; clone_size: .